Here is one TCR beta chain with its context. This clone's antigen is unknown. Base qualities are not at hand, and no much larger clone is one base apart. V and J lose 9 bases and 4 bases, and a span of 10 bases separates them. Per the germline V gene, WSHSY is the CDR1 and SAAADI is the CDR2. The CDR3 numbers 12 residues from cysteine through phenylalanine. This entry keeps only the CDR3 DNA: 36 bases, framed from base 1. To sequence the TCRbeta CDR3 region, genomic DNA was isolated from the sorted cells. The immunoSEQ Assay was used to sequence the TCRbeta CDR3 regions. TCRdb re-hosts the immuneACCESS table, in-frame sequences only. Its copies lack some clones; in the studies checked, an unresolved V gene accounts for under half of them, and the cause for the rest is not known. Recorded for this sample are under 90,000 clones; roughly 93% of them occurred a single time. The ten largest clones take up 0.32% of the sample.

The trial excluded patients who had a history of autoimmune disease or were on systemic immunosuppression. Peripheral blood for TCR sequencing was collected from all dose cohorts at baseline, on cycle 4 day 1, and on cycle 7 day 1. The samples were taken from a phase I, first-in-human, multicenter, open-label dose-escalation trial of ivuxolimab. Adults with locally advanced or metastatic head and neck squamous cell, hepatocellular, melanoma or renal cell carcinoma were enrolled in the trial. Before TCR sequencing, CD4+ and CD8+ T cells were separately sorted from peripheral blood. This sample was included in a study of OX40 agonist ivuxolimab in advanced cancers. Turning to the overall study: Ivuxolimab, which targeted the costimulatory receptor OX40 (CD134), was an agonistic, fully human IgG2 monoclonal antibody. Intravenous ivuxolimab was administered to patients every 2 weeks at six dose levels: 0.01, 0.1, 0.3, 1.5, 3 and 10 mg/kg. Of the approximately 53 patients in dose escalation, around 19 had hepatocellular carcinoma, some 15 had melanoma, 9 had renal cell carcinoma and 9 had head and neck cancer. In the dose-escalation cohort, approximately 82% of patients were male, and the mean age was 60 years with a range of roughly 20 to 79. Patients were allowed to have had prior anti-PD-1, anti-PD-L1 or anti-CTLA-4 therapy, and 40% of the dose-escalation patients had previously received checkpoint inhibitors. Partial responses were achieved by three dose-escalation patients, of whom one had hepatocellular carcinoma and two had cutaneous melanoma. The purpose of peripheral TCRbeta sequencing was to test whether ivuxolimab changed TCR sequence diversity and led to clonal T-cell expansion. The paper describes the monotherapy dose-escalation part (N of about 57 patients) of the phase I trial of ivuxolimab. Study-level results and caveats: In the 0.1-3.0 mg/kg groups, partial responders were among the patients with the lowest normalized peripheral clonal expansion, particularly in CD8+ T cells. The antigen specificity of the clonally expanded peripheral T cells was not determined. At doses of 0.1 to 3.0 mg/kg, clonal expansion of both CD4+ and CD8+ blood T cells was observed from baseline to week 6. On average, CD8+ T cells showed more expanded clones than CD4+ T cells after ivuxolimab. Low levels of normalized T-cell clonal expansion were also shown by some nonresponding patients.

The rearranged chain carries TRBV10-2 and TRBJ1-5; no D gene is confidently identified. The sequenced sample was CD4+ or CD8+ T cells sorted from blood, obtained in a trial of the OX40 agonist ivuxolimab. This TCR was sampled from an adult with an advanced solid tumor such as melanoma, head and neck, liver or kidney cancer. The CDR3 sequence is CASREQNQPQHF. The DNA sequence is given as TGCGCCAGTAGAGAGCAAAATCAGCCCCAGCATTTT.